This entry lists 14 T cell receptor beta chains sequenced from one sample in a study of blood T cell repertoires in COVID-19. Clones were sequenced by immunoSEQ multiplex PCR, and TCRdb holds only the in-frame ones, with some missing. The table includes around 250,000 clones, 84% detected once. Sequenced sample: peripheral blood. The receptors originated from a middle-aged woman who had recovered from COVID-19.

The rearrangement links TRBV6-5 to TRBJ2-7, with D possibly matching TRBD1 (6 bases). Looked up from germline, CDR1 is MNHEY and CDR2 is SVGAGI. V was shortened by 6 bases and J by 3 bases, with 18 bases between the two germline ends. The CDR3 contains 15 residues. CDR3 protein: CASRRARDNGYEQYF. CDR3 in DNA: TGTGCCAGCAGAAGGGCTCGGGACAATGGCTACGAGCAGTACTTC.

The genes are TRBV2 and TRBJ2-1, with 7 bases that match TRBD2. The CDR3 has 13 amino acids. V lost 9 bases, J lost 4 bases, and 6 bases stayed unmatched. Germline V gene data show CDR1 as SNHLY and CDR2 as FYNNEI. CDR3 coding DNA: TGTGCCAGTTCTTTGGGACTATACAATGAGCAGTTCTTC. Protein: CASSLGLYNEQFF.

The rearrangement uses TRBV28 and TRBJ1-2, with 10 bases aligning to TRBD1. V trimming: 3 bases; J trimming: 4 bases; junction bases outside the gene matches: 5. CDR3 size: 15 residues. Germline V gives CDR1 MDHEN, CDR2 SYDVKM. The DNA for the CDR3 is TGTGCCAGCAGTTTGGGCGGGGACAGGGGCTATGGCTACACCTTC. Amino acids: CASSLGGDRGYGYTF.

The V gene is TRBV7-8, the J gene TRBJ1-1; perhaps TRBD1 as D (6 bases). V was clipped by 7 bases and J by 2 bases, with 17 bases between them. CDR3 length: 15 residues. The V gene's germline CDR1 is SGHVS and CDR2 FQNEAQ. CDR3 nucleotide sequence: TGTGCCAGCAATGCGCAACACAGGGAAAACACTGAAGCTTTCTTT. Encoded protein: CASNAQHRENTEAFF.

The rearrangement uses TRBV28 and TRBJ1-5; possibly TRBD1 for D (6 bases). The CDR3 spans 14 residues. CDR1 is MDHEN and CDR2 is SYDVKM in the germline V gene. V lost 6 bases and J lost 3, with 12 bases in between. In DNA, the CDR3 is TGTGCCAGCAGCACGGGACATCTCAATCAGCCCCAGCATTTT. Amino acids: CASSTGHLNQPQHF.

The chain carries TRBV4-2 and TRBJ2-7; a possible D gene is TRBD1 (6 bases). The germline V gene has CDR1 LGHNA and CDR2 YNFKEQ. The V end lost 8 bases, the J end lost 6 bases, and 11 bases lay between the germline ends. The CDR3 has 11 residues. CDR3 DNA sequence: TGTGCCAGCCAACAGGGTTCCGAGCAGTACTTC. Translated: CASQQGSEQYF.

V and J are TRBV5-5 and TRBJ1-6; no reliable D call. Germline V gene sequence: CDR1 SGHKS, CDR2 YYEKEE (reference sequence). V shed 2 bases and J shed 7 bases, with 16 bases lying between them. This CDR3 spans 16 amino acids. CDR3 protein: CASSFTALLGNSPLHF. For the CDR3, the DNA is TGTGCCAGCAGCTTTACAGCCCTTCTTGGGAATTCACCCCTCCACTTT.

The V gene is TRBV28, the J gene TRBJ1-5; D gene ambiguous. Germline CDR1 MDHEN, CDR2 SYDVKM. The length of the CDR3 is 13 residues. V dropped 6 bases and J dropped 2 bases, with 8 bases sitting between them. The CDR3 spells CASSPSGNQPQHF. The CDR3 DNA reads as TGTGCCAGCAGCCCCTCGGGCAATCAGCCCCAGCATTTT.

Written as DNA, the CDR3 is TGTGCCATCGAACCTACCTACTCCTACGAGCAGTACTTC. As protein: CAIEPTYSYEQYF. The chain joins TRBV6-5 to TRBJ2-7; D is unclear. Germline assignment: CDR1 MNHEY and CDR2 SVGAGI. This CDR3 is built from 13 residues. Trimming stripped 10 bases from V and 0 bases from J, with 13 bases between.

The V and J genes are TRBV3-1 (or the pseudogene TRBV3-2) and TRBJ1-6; 8 bases fit TRBD1. V shed 4 bases, J shed 5 bases, and the junction held 1 base outside the gene matches. The germline gives CDR1 LGHDT, CDR2 YNNKEL (reference sequence). This CDR3 region has 14 residues. The chain's CDR3 is CASSRGQDNSPLHF. In nucleotides, the CDR3 is TGTGCCAGCAGCCGGGGACAGGATAATTCACCCCTCCACTTT.

The V call is TRBV10-3, the J call TRBJ2-5, with TRBD1 matching over 7 bases. V was clipped by 10 bases and J by 0 bases; unmatched bases: 5. The germline CDR1 and CDR2 sequences are ENHRY and SYGVKD. The CDR3 length is 13 residues. CDR3 bases: TGTGCCACTCACGACAGGGACCAAGAGACCCAGTACTTC. Residues: CATHDRDQETQYF.

Here the CDR3 reads CASRRTGPSGELFF. CDR3 nucleotide sequence: TGTGCCAGCAGGCGGACAGGACCGAGCGGGGAGCTGTTTTTT. This rearrangement joins TRBV5-4 to TRBJ2-2; 7 nucleotides line up with TRBD1. V shed 5 bases and J 7 bases; nucleotides not matched to a gene: 8. This CDR3 has 14 amino acids. Germline CDR1 is SGHNT and CDR2 is YYREEE (reference sequence). The entire variable domain, with the rest obtained from reference TRBV5-4 and TRBJ2-2, is as follows: ETGVTQSPTHLIKTRGQQVTLRCSSQSGHNTVSWYQQALGQGPQFIFQYYREEENGRGNFPPRFSGLQFPNYSSELNVNALELDDSALYLCASRRTGPSGELFFGEGSRLTVL.

This clone was seen only once. The rearrangement joins TRBV30 to TRBJ1-1; 9 nucleotides align to TRBD1. The length of the CDR3 is 12 residues. V lost 2 bases to trimming and J lost 8 bases; unmatched junction nucleotides: 3. CDR1 is GTSNPN, CDR2 SVGIG, per germline (reference sequence). The CDR3 sequence is CAWSLGTGEAFF. Here the CDR3 DNA reads TGTGCCTGGAGTCTGGGGACAGGGGAAGCTTTCTTT.

The chain joins TRBV18 to TRBJ1-6; D gene unclear. Germline CDR1 reads KGHSH; CDR2 reads LQKENI. The CDR3 runs to 14 residues. Trimming cost V 3 bases and J 4 bases, with 7 bases left between them. CDR3 residues: CASSPRGYNSPLHF. The DNA for the CDR3 is TGTGCCAGCTCACCTCGGGGATATAATTCACCCCTCCACTTT.